The 27 T cell receptor beta chains below were found in one sample sequenced in a study of cytomegalovirus exposure and HLA in healthy donors. PCR was performed using 60 Vbeta and 13 Jbeta primers. Generated by immunoSEQ multiplex PCR, the TCRdb table keeps only in-frame clones and is missing some. Of 150,000 to 200,000 clones listed, 68% were seen once; the top ten hold approximately 1.3%. The sample was PBMCs. All receptors come from a man aged 50 or older in good health and CMV-seronegative.

This rearrangement joins TRBV6-5 to TRBJ1-2; no firm D call. Germline CDR1 is MNHEY and CDR2 is SVGAGI. The CDR3 contains 13 residues. Trimming removed 7 bases at V and 1 base at J, with 10 bases between. CDR3 nucleotide sequence: TGTGCCAGCACATTCGGGGATAACTATGGCTACACCTTC. It codes for CASTFGDNYGYTF.

This clone came up a few times. The rearrangement joins TRBV5-4 to TRBJ2-3, with D perhaps matching TRBD1 (6 bases). Per germline, CDR1 SGHNT and CDR2 YYREEE (reference sequence). V was trimmed by 2 bases and J by 5 bases, leaving 15 bases between them. CDR3 length equals 15 residues. CDR3 sequence: CASSLQGLGEDTQYF. CDR3 sequence (DNA): TGTGCCAGCAGCTTACAGGGATTGGGGGAAGATACGCAGTATTTT. Looking up the rest from reference TRBV5-4 and TRBJ2-3 gives the full variable domain: ETGVTQSPTHLIKTRGQQVTLRCSSQSGHNTVSWYQQALGQGPQFIFQYYREEENGRGNFPPRFSGLQFPNYSSELNVNALELDDSALYLCASSLQGLGEDTQYFGPGTRLTVL.

This clone occurred a few times. V and J are TRBV9 and TRBJ1-2; TRBD1 matches at 8 bases. Trimming cost V 2 bases and J 8 bases; bases outside gene matches: 5. The CDR3 extends over 13 amino acids. CDR1 and CDR2 (germline): SGDLS, YYNGEE. The CDR3 sequence is CASSVRGQGGYTF. As DNA, the CDR3 is TGTGCCAGCAGCGTCAGGGGGCAAGGGGGCTACACCTTC. Variable domain in full (rest from reference TRBV9 and TRBJ1-2): DSGVTQTPKHLITATGQRVTLRCSPRSGDLSVYWYQQSLDQGLQFLIQYYNGEERAKGNILERFSAQQFPDLHSELNLSSLELGDSALYFCASSVRGQGGYTFGSGTRLTVV.

This clone appeared a single time. The CDR3 is CASSTQRGGNEQYF. DNA of the CDR3: TGTGCCAGCAGTACCCAGCGGGGGGGCAACGAGCAGTACTTC. The rearrangement uses TRBV27 and TRBJ2-7, with 10 nucleotides matching TRBD2. J lost 5 bases, V lost 5 bases, and 6 bases had no gene match. CDR3 size: 14 residues. Germline assignment: CDR1 MNHEY and CDR2 SMNVEV (reference sequence).

The chain employs TRBV7-8 and TRBJ2-7; 9 nucleotides agree with TRBD1. Trimming cost V 5 bases and J 6 bases; bases outside gene matches: 8. The CDR3 runs to 14 residues. Germline loops: CDR1 SGHVS, CDR2 FQNEAQ. Here the CDR3 DNA reads TGTGCCAGCAGCAAGAGGGACAGGGTTAGCGAGCAGTACTTC. Protein: CASSKRDRVSEQYF.

The J gene is TRBJ2-7, the V gene TRBV7-2, with D hard to call. Trimming removed 5 bases from V and 1 base from J, with 6 bases in between. CDR1 and CDR2 from the germline V gene are SGHTA and FQGNSA. The CDR3 sequence is 12 residues long. The CDR3 DNA sequence: TGTGCCAGCAGCCCCCAATCCTACGAGCAGTACTTC. Translation: CASSPQSYEQYF.

The CDR3 DNA reads as TGTGCCAGCAGCCCGGGACATTCGAACACTGAAGCTTTCTTT. This gives the protein CASSPGHSNTEAFF. The chain combines TRBV7-6 with TRBJ1-1; the D gene is possibly TRBD1 (6 bases). Trimming cost V 5 bases and J 1 base, with 11 bases left between them. The germline V gene has CDR1 SGHVS and CDR2 FNYEAQ. The CDR3 covers 14 residues.

This clone is labeled medium-sized. The chain has TRBV19 and TRBJ2-3, with TRBD2 identical over 9 bases. The germline V gene has CDR1 LNHDA and CDR2 SQIVND (reference sequence). This CDR3 contains 16 residues. Trimming took 3 bases from V and 1 from J; bases not matched to a gene: 5. CDR3 protein: CASSILAGSGTDTQYF. DNA of the CDR3: TGTGCCAGTAGTATTCTAGCGGGGAGTGGCACAGATACGCAGTATTTT.

The V and J genes are TRBV27 and TRBJ2-3; 10 nucleotides line up with TRBD1. V shed 2 bases and J 10 bases; nucleotides not matched to a gene: 9. CDR3 size: 15 residues. Germline-derived CDR1 and CDR2 are MNHEY and SMNVEV (reference sequence). The CDR3 DNA reads TGTGCCAGCAGTTTAATCGGGACAGGGGTCCATTCGCAGTATTTT. This codes for CASSLIGTGVHSQYF.

J is TRBJ1-6 and V is TRBV2; D is ambiguous. There are 13 residues in the CDR3. Germline CDR1 and CDR2: SNHLY and FYNNEI. Trimming took 8 bases from V and 6 from J, leaving 11 bases between them. The CDR3 DNA is TGTGCCAGCGTGAGAGGCGGTAATTCACCCCTCCACTTT. As protein: CASVRGGNSPLHF.

The gene calls are TRBV2 and TRBJ1-2; D may be TRBD1 (6 bases). Germline V CDR1 and CDR2: SNHLY, FYNNEI. V lost 2 bases to trimming and J lost 6 bases, with 13 bases between them. The CDR3 sequence is 14 residues long. The CDR3 is CASSELAGADGYTF. CDR3 nucleotide sequence: TGTGCCAGCAGTGAACTAGCAGGGGCCGATGGCTACACCTTC.

This chain connects TRBV2 to TRBJ2-1; a possible D gene is TRBD2 (5 bases). V lost 5 bases, J lost 6 bases, and 23 bases lay in between. In germline, CDR1 is SNHLY, CDR2 FYNNEI. The CDR3 length is 17 residues. The CDR3 bases are TGTGCCAGCAGTTTCCGGGCCATTATACTCGCGGGCAATGAGCAGTTCTTC. Translating gives CASSFRAIILAGNEQFF.

V and J are TRBV6-1 and TRBJ1-2, with 8 bases that match TRBD1. The CDR3 is made up of 15 amino acids. With V trimmed by 0 bases and J by 4 bases, 4 bases remained unmatched. Germline values: CDR1 MNHNS, CDR2 SASEGT. The CDR3 region has the DNA TGTGCCAGCAGTGAAGCCTGGACAGGGACCTATGGCTACACCTTC. Translated, it gives CASSEAWTGTYGYTF.

The chain employs TRBV4-1 and TRBJ1-2, with D possibly TRBD1 on 5 matching bases. The CDR3 runs 13 residues. V was shortened by 4 bases and J by 9 bases, with 15 bases between the two germline ends. In germline, CDR1 is MGHRA, CDR2 YSYEKL. The DNA for the CDR3 is TGCGCCAGCAGCCCCCAGGGAACTTTTAGCTACACCTTC. Its protein product is CASSPQGTFSYTF.

Comments on this clone: In the same sample, other DNA sequences code for this CDR3. The chain combines TRBV5-4 with TRBJ2-5, with D possibly TRBD2 on 7 matching bases. Trimming took 5 bases from V and 5 from J, leaving 16 bases between them. CDR1 SGHNT and CDR2 YYREEE come from the germline V gene (reference sequence). CDR3 size: 14 residues. The CDR3 here is CASSRRGGGETQYF. CDR3 DNA sequence: TGTGCCAGCAGTAGGAGGGGGGGCGGGGAGACCCAGTACTTC.

The chain combines TRBV7-2 with TRBJ2-2; D gene ambiguous. Germline V gene lookup returns CDR1 SGHTA and CDR2 FQGNSA. Trimming took off 1 base at V and 1 base at J, with 7 bases between the two ends. The CDR3 extends over 15 amino acids. CDR3 sequence (DNA): TGTGCCAGCAGCTTAGTACAGCTGAACACCGGGGAGCTGTTTTTT. Amino acid sequence: CASSLVQLNTGELFF.

The chain links TRBV9 to TRBJ2-7; 10 bases match TRBD1. CDR3 length: 13 residues. Trimming removed 4 bases from V and 4 bases from J; junction bases left unmatched: 2. CDR1 is SGDLS and CDR2 is YYNGEE in the germline V gene. CDR3: CASSTGQGYEQYF. The CDR3 DNA follows: TGTGCCAGCAGCACGGGACAGGGGTACGAGCAGTACTTC.

V is TRBV28 and J is TRBJ1-1; D call uncertain. Germline values: CDR1 MDHEN, CDR2 SYDVKM. This CDR3 has 12 amino acids. Trimming removed 2 bases from V and 4 bases from J, with 5 bases in between. DNA of the CDR3: TGTGCCAGCAGTTTACAGGCCACTGAAGCTTTCTTT. Its protein product is CASSLQATEAFF.

A few counts support this clone. This chain connects TRBV2 to TRBJ1-1; possibly TRBD1 for D (6 bases). Germline lookup yields CDR1 SNHLY and CDR2 FYNNEI. The CDR3 has 14 amino acids. V shed 7 bases and J shed 6 bases, with 18 bases lying between them. The CDR3 coding sequence is TGTGCCAGCATAAAACAGGGAAAAGAGGCTGAAGCTTTCTTT. It translates to CASIKQGKEAEAFF.

The chain is built from TRBV10-3 and TRBJ2-2, with TRBD1 identical over 7 bases. This CDR3 has 15 residues. V shed 6 bases and J 0 bases; nucleotides not matched to a gene: 4. Germline CDR1 and CDR2: ENHRY and SYGVKD. DNA of the CDR3: TGTGCCATCAGCCCCGGGACAGCGAACACCGGGGAGCTGTTTTTT. This codes for CAISPGTANTGELFF.

The rearrangement links TRBV18 to TRBJ2-3; 9 nucleotides line up with TRBD2. There are 15 residues in the CDR3. CDR1 and CDR2 from the germline V gene are KGHSH and LQKENI. The ends lost 2 bases at V and 0 bases at J; junction bases unmatched: 0. The CDR3 coding sequence is TGTGCCAGCTCACCAGGACTAGCGAGCACAGATACGCAGTATTTT. Its protein is CASSPGLASTDTQYF.

A word on this clone: In the same sample, other DNA sequences code for this CDR3. The chain couples TRBV7-9 to TRBJ2-7, with D tentatively TRBD1 (5 bases). Trimming took 1 base from V and 2 from J, leaving 9 bases between them. The length of the CDR3 is 14 residues. Germline V gene sequence: CDR1 SEHNR, CDR2 FQNEAQ (reference sequence). DNA for the CDR3: TGTGCCAGCAGCTTAGGTCAGGGCGCCTACGAGCAGTACTTC. Amino acid sequence: CASSLGQGAYEQYF.

This clone occurred once. The CDR3: CASSPSTSRSQETQYF. The CDR3 bases are TGTGCCAGCAGTCCCTCCACTAGCAGATCCCAAGAGACCCAGTACTTC. The rearrangement links TRBV6-4 to TRBJ2-5; D is possibly TRBD2 (6 bases). The V and J ends lost 5 bases and 1 base respectively, with 17 bases between them. CDR3 length: 16 residues. Per germline, CDR1 MRHNA and CDR2 SNTAGT.

This clone was seen a handful of times. This sequence joins TRBV7-9 and TRBJ2-3, with D perhaps TRBD2 (6 bases). Trimming shortened V by 1 base and J by 0 bases, and 14 bases separated the two germline ends. The CDR3 totals 17 residues. CDR1 SEHNR and CDR2 FQNEAQ come from the germline V gene (reference sequence). Here the CDR3 reads CASSLELGGPSTDTQYF. Written as DNA, the CDR3 is TGTGCCAGCAGCTTAGAATTGGGGGGACCTAGCACAGATACGCAGTATTTT.

The chain links TRBV10-2 to TRBJ2-5, with a possible D match to TRBD2 (5 bases). Per the germline V gene, CDR1 is WSHSY and CDR2 is SAAADI. The CDR3 has 13 amino acids. Trimming left V 6 bases short and J 2 bases short, with 10 bases between. The CDR3 loop reads CASRFRTQETQYF. Here the CDR3 DNA reads TGCGCCAGCAGGTTTCGGACTCAAGAGACCCAGTACTTC.

The genes are TRBV6-4 and TRBJ2-1; TRBD2 matches at 8 bases. V gave up 2 bases and J gave up 0 bases; unmatched junction bases: 0. Germline CDR1 reads MRHNA; CDR2 reads SNTAGT. This CDR3 contains 15 residues. The CDR3 DNA reads as TGTGCCAGCAGTGACGCGGGAGGCTCCTACAATGAGCAGTTCTTC. Amino acids: CASSDAGGSYNEQFF.

V usage is TRBV4-2 and J usage is TRBJ2-1; D is possibly TRBD2 (6 bases). V lost 2 bases and J lost 10, with 12 bases in between. This CDR3 has 13 residues. The germline V gene has CDR1 LGHNA and CDR2 YNFKEQ. This chain's CDR3 is CASSQRGAREQFF. As DNA, the CDR3 is TGTGCCAGCAGCCAACGCGGGGCAAGGGAGCAGTTCTTC.